This T cell receptor (beta chain) was documented in a study of T cells in Graves' hyperthyroidism and ophthalmopathy. Graves' hyperthyroidism showing no ophthalmopathy progression within 18 months was considered stable. PBMCs were collected from a 10 ml volume of fresh peripheral blood. TCR beta CDR3 regions were amplified from RNA transcripts. When the TCR CDR3 underwent first-round RT-PCR, the HTBI primer set was used. A single record per CDR3 protein comes from TCRdb applying MiXCR to the multiplex PCR reads. The sample includes approximately 400,000 distinct CDR3 sequences, more than 13% of them seen just once. This CDR3 has 14 amino acids. Per germline, CDR1 LNHDA and CDR2 SQIVND (reference sequence). Trimming cost V 7 bases and J 0 bases, with 10 bases left between them. Study-wide results and caveats: Ophthalmopathy was model-predicted a median approximately six months pre-onset.

On this clonotype itself: The antigen remains undetermined.

J is TRBJ2-1 and V is TRBV19; weak D call: TRBD2 (6 bases). This TCR was sampled from a woman between 25 and 40 years old with Graves' hyperthyroidism. The sequenced sample was blood. The CDR3 region is CASNGGASYNEQFF. The CDR3 DNA reads TGTGCCAGTAATGGCGGGGCCTCCTACAATGAGCAGTTCTTC.